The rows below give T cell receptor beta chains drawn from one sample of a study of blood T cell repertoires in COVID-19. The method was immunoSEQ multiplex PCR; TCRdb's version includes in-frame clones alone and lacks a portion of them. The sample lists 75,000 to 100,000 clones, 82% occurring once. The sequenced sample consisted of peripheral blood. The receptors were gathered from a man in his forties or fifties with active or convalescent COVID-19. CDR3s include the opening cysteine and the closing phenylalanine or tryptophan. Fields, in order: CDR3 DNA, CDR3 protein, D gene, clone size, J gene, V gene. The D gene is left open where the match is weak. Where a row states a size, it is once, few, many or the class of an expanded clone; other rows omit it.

DNA: TGCAGCGTTGATGAACTCCGGGACAGGCCGTATGGCTACACCTTC
CDR3: CSVDELRDRPYGYTF
D: TRBD1
size: -
J: TRBJ1-2
V: TRBV29-1

DNA: TGTGCCATCAGTTCCGGGACAGGGTTTCAGCCCCAGCATTTT
CDR3: CAISSGTGFQPQHF
D: TRBD1
size: -
J: TRBJ1-5
V: TRBV10-3

DNA: TGTGCCAGCTCACCCCCGACAGGGCGCGAGCAGTACTTC
CDR3: CASSPPTGREQYF
D: TRBD1
size: -
J: TRBJ2-7
V: TRBV18

DNA: TGCAGTGCTCTACAAGAGACCCAGTACTTC
CDR3: CSALQETQYF
D: -
size: -
J: TRBJ2-5
V: TRBV20-1

DNA: TGTGCCAGCAGCTTAGGGGGACAGGGGAAGTACACTGAAGCTTTCTTT
CDR3: CASSLGGQGKYTEAFF
D: TRBD1
size: -
J: TRBJ1-1
V: TRBV7-2

DNA: TGCGCCAGCAGCGCGACGGGAAGCTCTGGAAACACCATATATTTT
CDR3: CASSATGSSGNTIYF
D: -
size: -
J: TRBJ1-3
V: TRBV5-1

DNA: TGCAGCGTTGGACAGGGGGCGGGTGAGACCCAGTACTTC
CDR3: CSVGQGAGETQYF
D: TRBD1
size: few
J: TRBJ2-5
V: TRBV29-1

DNA: TGCGCCAGCAGCTTGGGTGGCCGCACAGATACGCAGTATTTT
CDR3: CASSLGGRTDTQYF
D: -
size: -
J: TRBJ2-3
V: TRBV5-1

DNA: TGTGCCAGCAGTGAGACAGGGACGGACTATGGCTACACCTTC
CDR3: CASSETGTDYGYTF
D: TRBD1
size: once
J: TRBJ1-2
V: TRBV2

DNA: TGTGCCAGTAAACCCTACGGACTAGCGGGGGAGAGTGGCACAGATACGCAGTATTTT
CDR3: CASKPYGLAGESGTDTQYF
D: TRBD2
size: -
J: TRBJ2-3
V: TRBV27

DNA: TGTGCCAGCTCACTCCGGGACAGCAACTACGAGCAGTACTTC
CDR3: CASSLRDSNYEQYF
D: TRBD1
size: -
J: TRBJ2-7
V: TRBV18

DNA: TGTGCCAGCAGCTTAACAGGGGGTAACACCGGGGAGCTGTTTTTT
CDR3: CASSLTGGNTGELFF
D: TRBD1
size: -
J: TRBJ2-2
V: TRBV11-2

DNA: TGTGCCAGCAGCCATGGGGCCAGCTCTGGGGCCAACGTCCTGACTTTC
CDR3: CASSHGASSGANVLTF
D: -
size: -
J: TRBJ2-6
V: TRBV3-1/TRBV3-2

DNA: TGCGCCAGCAGCTTGGGGGGCAGGGGGCAAGAGACCCAGTACTTC
CDR3: CASSLGGRGQETQYF
D: TRBD1
size: -
J: TRBJ2-5
V: TRBV5-1

DNA: TGTGCCAGCAGTCCTATTAATCGAGCGGGGGGTGGCAATGAGCAGTTCTTC
CDR3: CASSPINRAGGGNEQFF
D: TRBD2
size: -
J: TRBJ2-1
V: TRBV6-6

DNA: TGTGCCAGCCGCCCCGGGACAGCCGACACCGGGGAGCTGTTTTTT
CDR3: CASRPGTADTGELFF
D: TRBD1
size: -
J: TRBJ2-2
V: TRBV19

DNA: TGTGCCAGCAGCTTAGATGTCCCAGAGCAGTTCTTC
CDR3: CASSLDVPEQFF
D: -
size: -
J: TRBJ2-1
V: TRBV7-2

DNA: TGCAGTGCTAGTGTAGCGGGGGGCACAGATACGCAGTATTTT
CDR3: CSASVAGGTDTQYF
D: TRBD2
size: -
J: TRBJ2-3
V: TRBV20-1

DNA: TGTGCCAGCAGCGTCGACAGTACTAGCACAGATACGCAGTATTTT
CDR3: CASSVDSTSTDTQYF
D: -
size: -
J: TRBJ2-3
V: TRBV6-4

DNA: TGTGCCAGCAGCTTGGGGACTAGCGGGGACGAGCAGTACTTC
CDR3: CASSLGTSGDEQYF
D: TRBD2
size: -
J: TRBJ2-7
V: TRBV7-2

DNA: TGCAGCGTAGCGAGCGGGGGAGCCCTGAACACCGGGGAGCTGTTTTTT
CDR3: CSVASGGALNTGELFF
D: TRBD2
size: -
J: TRBJ2-2
V: TRBV29-1

DNA: TGTGCCAGCAGCCACCACCAGGCTACCTACGAGCAGTACTTC
CDR3: CASSHHQATYEQYF
D: -
size: -
J: TRBJ2-7
V: TRBV6-2/TRBV6-3

DNA: TGTGCCAGCAGTTTGTCGGGGAACTATGGCTACACCTTC
CDR3: CASSLSGNYGYTF
D: -
size: -
J: TRBJ1-2
V: TRBV28

DNA: TGCGCCAGCAGCCAAAGTTCGTACAGGACCGACTACGAGCAGTACTTC
CDR3: CASSQSSYRTDYEQYF
D: -
size: few
J: TRBJ2-7
V: TRBV4-1

DNA: TGTGCCAGTAGTACCAGGATGATGGGTGAAAAACTGTTTTTT
CDR3: CASSTRMMGEKLFF
D: -
size: -
J: TRBJ1-4
V: TRBV19

DNA: TGTGCCAGCAGCCAAGACTTACCAGCGGGTGGTGAGCAGTTCTTC
CDR3: CASSQDLPAGGEQFF
D: -
size: -
J: TRBJ2-1
V: TRBV3-1/TRBV3-2

DNA: TGCGCCAGCAGCCAAGTTGACGGGGGGAATTCACCCCTCCACTTT
CDR3: CASSQVDGGNSPLHF
D: -
size: -
J: TRBJ1-6
V: TRBV4-3

DNA: TGTGCCAGCAGACGTACAGGGGAGAACACTGAAGCTTTCTTT
CDR3: CASRRTGENTEAFF
D: TRBD1
size: -
J: TRBJ1-1
V: TRBV5-6

DNA: TGTGCCAGCAGCTTCCTAGCGGGGGGAAACAATGAGCAGTTCTTC
CDR3: CASSFLAGGNNEQFF
D: TRBD2
size: -
J: TRBJ2-1
V: TRBV7-2

DNA: TGTGCCAGCCGGGGCAGGGGGCAATTTTATGAAAAACTGTTTTTT
CDR3: CASRGRGQFYEKLFF
D: -
size: -
J: TRBJ1-4
V: TRBV21-1

DNA: TGTGCCAGCAGCCCCCAGACAGGGGGCGGAGCAGATACGCAGTATTTT
CDR3: CASSPQTGGGADTQYF
D: TRBD1
size: -
J: TRBJ2-3
V: TRBV5-4

DNA: TGTGCCAGCAGTTACTCGAATCAGGCGTCGACGGCTTTCTTT
CDR3: CASSYSNQASTAFF
D: -
size: -
J: TRBJ1-1
V: TRBV6-5

DNA: TGTGCCAGTAGTATAGCGGACACTTATCAGCCCCAGCATTTT
CDR3: CASSIADTYQPQHF
D: -
size: -
J: TRBJ1-5
V: TRBV19

DNA: TGTGCCAGCAGCTTAAAAGGGACAGGGCTCTCTGGAAACACCATATATTTT
CDR3: CASSLKGTGLSGNTIYF
D: TRBD1
size: -
J: TRBJ1-3
V: TRBV7-2

DNA: TGTGCCACCGGACAGGGCCCGAATCAAGAGACCCAGTACTTC
CDR3: CATGQGPNQETQYF
D: TRBD1
size: -
J: TRBJ2-5
V: TRBV11-2

DNA: TGCGCCACCCGACCGACAGGGGAAAGCAATCAGCCCCAGCATTTT
CDR3: CATRPTGESNQPQHF
D: TRBD1
size: -
J: TRBJ1-5
V: TRBV10-1

DNA: TGTGCCAGCAGCACAGGGACATATGGCTACACCTTC
CDR3: CASSTGTYGYTF
D: -
size: -
J: TRBJ1-2
V: TRBV6-6

DNA: TGTGCCAGCTTACCCTTGGGGGGTACAGGGGCCAACGTCCTGACTTTC
CDR3: CASLPLGGTGANVLTF
D: -
size: -
J: TRBJ2-6
V: TRBV2

DNA: TGTGCCAGCAGTTACGGCAGGGCCCAAGAGACCCAGTACTTC
CDR3: CASSYGRAQETQYF
D: -
size: -
J: TRBJ2-5
V: TRBV6-5

DNA: TGTGCCTGGAGTGCCAAAAGATCCCGGGACAGGGGATCCTCTGGGGCCAACGTCCTGACTTTC
CDR3: CAWSAKRSRDRGSSGANVLTF
D: TRBD1
size: once
J: TRBJ2-6
V: TRBV30

DNA: TGTGCCAGCAGCCCTTCTCTGGGTCCCCAGGGGTTCTTC
CDR3: CASSPSLGPQGFF
D: -
size: -
J: TRBJ2-1
V: TRBV28

DNA: TGTGCCAGCAGCTTAGCGGGGACTAGTCTTAGCACAGATACGCAGTATTTT
CDR3: CASSLAGTSLSTDTQYF
D: TRBD2
size: -
J: TRBJ2-3
V: TRBV7-2

DNA: TGTGCCAGCAGTTACAGGGCCGGCGAGACCCAGTACTTC
CDR3: CASSYRAGETQYF
D: -
size: -
J: TRBJ2-5
V: TRBV3-1/TRBV3-2

DNA: TGCAGCGTTCCTCCCCTAGCGGGGGGAGAGACCCAGTACTTC
CDR3: CSVPPLAGGETQYF
D: TRBD2
size: -
J: TRBJ2-5
V: TRBV29-1

DNA: TGCGCCAGCAGCGTGGGACAGGGCGATGGCTACACCTTC
CDR3: CASSVGQGDGYTF
D: TRBD1
size: -
J: TRBJ1-2
V: TRBV5-1